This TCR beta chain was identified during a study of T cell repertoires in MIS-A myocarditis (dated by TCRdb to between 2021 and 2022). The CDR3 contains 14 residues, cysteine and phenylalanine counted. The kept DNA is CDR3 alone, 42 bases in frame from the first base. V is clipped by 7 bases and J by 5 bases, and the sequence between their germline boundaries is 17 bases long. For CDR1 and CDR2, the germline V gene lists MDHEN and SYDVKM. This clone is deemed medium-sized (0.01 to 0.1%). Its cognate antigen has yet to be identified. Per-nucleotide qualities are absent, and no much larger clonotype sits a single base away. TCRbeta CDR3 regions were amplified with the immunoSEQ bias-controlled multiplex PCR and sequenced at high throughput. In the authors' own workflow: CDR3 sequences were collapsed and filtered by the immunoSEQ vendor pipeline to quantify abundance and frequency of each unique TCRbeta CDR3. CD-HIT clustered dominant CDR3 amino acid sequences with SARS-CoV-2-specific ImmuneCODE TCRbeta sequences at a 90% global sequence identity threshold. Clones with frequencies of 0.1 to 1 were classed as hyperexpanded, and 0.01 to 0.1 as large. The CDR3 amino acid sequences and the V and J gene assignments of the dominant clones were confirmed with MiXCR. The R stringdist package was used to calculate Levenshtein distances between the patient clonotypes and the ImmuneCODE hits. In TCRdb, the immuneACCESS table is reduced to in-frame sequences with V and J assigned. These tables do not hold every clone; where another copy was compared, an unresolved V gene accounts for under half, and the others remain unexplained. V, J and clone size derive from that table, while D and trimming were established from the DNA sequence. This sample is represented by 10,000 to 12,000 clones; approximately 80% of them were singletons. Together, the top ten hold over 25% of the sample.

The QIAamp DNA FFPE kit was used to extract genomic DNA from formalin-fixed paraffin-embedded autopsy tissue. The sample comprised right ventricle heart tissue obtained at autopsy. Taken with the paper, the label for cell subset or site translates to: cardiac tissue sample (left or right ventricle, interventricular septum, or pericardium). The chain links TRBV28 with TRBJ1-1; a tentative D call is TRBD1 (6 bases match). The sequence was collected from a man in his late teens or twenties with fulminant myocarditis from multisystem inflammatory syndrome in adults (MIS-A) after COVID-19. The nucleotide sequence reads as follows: TGTGCCAGCAAGGTTCAGGACAGAGGGACTGAAGCTTTCTTT. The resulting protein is CASKVQDRGTEAFF.